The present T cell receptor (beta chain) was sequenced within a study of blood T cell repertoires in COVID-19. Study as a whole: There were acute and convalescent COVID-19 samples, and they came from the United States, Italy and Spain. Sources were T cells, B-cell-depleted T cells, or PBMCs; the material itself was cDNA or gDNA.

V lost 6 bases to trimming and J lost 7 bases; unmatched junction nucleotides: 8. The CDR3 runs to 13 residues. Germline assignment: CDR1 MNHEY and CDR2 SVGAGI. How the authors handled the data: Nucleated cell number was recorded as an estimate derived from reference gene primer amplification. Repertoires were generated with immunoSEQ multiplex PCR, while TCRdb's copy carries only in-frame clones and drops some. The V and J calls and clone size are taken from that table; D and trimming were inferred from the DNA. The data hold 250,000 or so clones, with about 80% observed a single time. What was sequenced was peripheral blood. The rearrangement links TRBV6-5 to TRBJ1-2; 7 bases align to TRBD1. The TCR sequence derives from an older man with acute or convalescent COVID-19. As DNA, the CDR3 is TGTGCCAGCAGCTCTAGACAGGGAGGTGGCTACACCTTC. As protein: CASSSRQGGGYTF.